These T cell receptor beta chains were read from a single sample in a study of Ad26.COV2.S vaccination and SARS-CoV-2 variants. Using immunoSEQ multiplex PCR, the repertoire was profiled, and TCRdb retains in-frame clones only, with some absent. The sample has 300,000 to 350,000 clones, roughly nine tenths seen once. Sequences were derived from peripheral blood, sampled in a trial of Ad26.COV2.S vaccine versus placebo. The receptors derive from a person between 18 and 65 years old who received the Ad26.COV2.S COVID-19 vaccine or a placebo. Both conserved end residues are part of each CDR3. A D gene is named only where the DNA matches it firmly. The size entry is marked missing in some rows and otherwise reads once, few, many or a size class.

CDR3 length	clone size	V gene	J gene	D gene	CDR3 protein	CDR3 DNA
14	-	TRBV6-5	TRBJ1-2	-	CASRVRVTNYGYTF	TGTGCCAGCAGGGTGCGGGTGACTAACTATGGCTACACCTTC
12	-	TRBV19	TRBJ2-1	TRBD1	CASSIGTGERFF	TGTGCCAGTAGTATAGGGACAGGGGAACGGTTCTTC
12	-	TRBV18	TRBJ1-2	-	CASSPHSGGYTF	TGTGCCAGCTCACCACACTCGGGGGGCTACACCTTC
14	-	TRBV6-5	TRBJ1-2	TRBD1	CASIRDRTSFGYTF	TGTGCCAGCATAAGGGACAGGACTTCTTTTGGCTACACCTTC
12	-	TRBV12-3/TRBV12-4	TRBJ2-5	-	CASTGLIGTQYF	TGTGCCAGCACCGGACTGATAGGGACCCAGTACTTC
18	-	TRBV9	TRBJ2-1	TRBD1	CASSVAVGVLRGRNEQFF	TGTGCCAGCAGCGTAGCGGTCGGTGTCCTTAGGGGGCGGAATGAGCAGTTCTTC
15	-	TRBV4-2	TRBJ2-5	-	CASSYEDYSGETQYF	TGTGCCAGCAGCTACGAGGACTACAGTGGCGAGACCCAGTACTTC
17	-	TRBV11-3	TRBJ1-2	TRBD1	CASSFWTGPLRDYGYTF	TGTGCCAGCAGCTTCTGGACAGGGCCTCTCAGGGACTATGGCTACACCTTC
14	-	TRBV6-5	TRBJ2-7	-	CASSTHTGTYEQYF	TGTGCCAGCAGTACCCATACGGGAACCTACGAGCAGTACTTC
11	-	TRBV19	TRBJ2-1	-	CASSHDHEQFF	TGTGCCAGTAGTCATGACCATGAGCAGTTCTTC
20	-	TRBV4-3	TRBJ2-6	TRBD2	CASSQDTALAGDSGANVLTF	TGCGCCAGCAGCCAAGATACGGCGCTAGCGGGTGACTCTGGGGCCAACGTCCTGACTTTC
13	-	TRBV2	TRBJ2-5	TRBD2	CASPTSAQETQYF	TGTGCCAGCCCTACTAGCGCTCAAGAGACCCAGTACTTC
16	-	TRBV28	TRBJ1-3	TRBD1	CASSPGTVPSGNTIYF	TGTGCCAGCAGCCCCGGGACAGTCCCCTCTGGAAACACCATATATTTT
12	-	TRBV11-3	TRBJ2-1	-	CASSRLDNEQFF	TGTGCCAGCAGCCGTTTGGACAATGAGCAGTTCTTC
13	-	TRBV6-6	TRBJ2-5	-	CASSYSDKETQYF	TGTGCCAGCAGTTACTCGGACAAGGAGACCCAGTACTTC
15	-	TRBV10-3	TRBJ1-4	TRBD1	CAISEFQGAYEKLFF	TGTGCCATCAGTGAGTTCCAGGGGGCGTACGAAAAACTGTTTTTT
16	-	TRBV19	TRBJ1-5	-	CASSPQGGLGHQPQHF	TGTGCCAGTAGTCCCCAGGGAGGTTTAGGGCATCAGCCCCAGCATTTT
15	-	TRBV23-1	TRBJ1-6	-	CASSPPGQGEAPLHF	TGCGCCAGCAGTCCCCCGGGGCAGGGAGAGGCTCCCCTCCACTTT
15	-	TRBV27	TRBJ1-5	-	CASSLTGLGNQPQHF	TGTGCCAGCAGTTTAACAGGGTTGGGGAATCAGCCCCAGCATTTT
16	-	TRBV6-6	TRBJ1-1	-	CASRRRPGLSESEAFF	TGTGCCAGCAGGCGACGGCCGGGACTCAGTGAAAGTGAAGCTTTCTTT
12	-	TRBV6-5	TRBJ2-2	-	CASMADAGELFF	TGTGCCAGCATGGCCGACGCCGGGGAGCTGTTTTTT
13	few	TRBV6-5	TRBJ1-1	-	CASSYSEETEAFF	TGTGCCAGCAGTTACTCAGAGGAGACTGAAGCTTTCTTT
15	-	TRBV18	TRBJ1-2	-	CASSPGGAGNYGYTF	TGTGCCAGCTCACCGGGGGGGGCCGGGAACTATGGCTACACCTTC
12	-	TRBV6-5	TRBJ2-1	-	CASRLQGGEQFF	TGTGCCAGCAGACTACAGGGTGGTGAGCAGTTCTTC
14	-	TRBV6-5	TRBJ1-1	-	CASSETGTLRRAFF	TGTGCCAGCAGCGAGACCGGGACCCTCCGTAGAGCTTTCTTT
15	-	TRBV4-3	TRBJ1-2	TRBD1	CASSQDLTDRYGYTF	TGCGCCAGCAGCCAAGACCTTACGGACAGGTATGGCTACACCTTC
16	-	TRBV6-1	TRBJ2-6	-	CASSELQGFRANVLTF	TGTGCCAGCAGTGAATTGCAGGGGTTTAGGGCCAACGTCCTGACTTTC
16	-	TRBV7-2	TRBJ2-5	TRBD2	CASSARPGLSWETQYF	TGTGCCAGCAGCGCCCGCCCGGGACTAAGTTGGGAGACCCAGTACTTC
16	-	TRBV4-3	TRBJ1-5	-	CASSQDLVRDDQPQHF	TGCGCCAGCAGCCAAGATCTGGTCAGGGATGACCAGCCCCAGCATTTT
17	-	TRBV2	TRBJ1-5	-	CASSHGTADFSNQPQHF	TGTGCCAGCAGCCACGGGACCGCAGACTTTAGCAATCAGCCCCAGCATTTT
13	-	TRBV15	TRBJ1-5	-	CATSTVSHQPQHF	TGTGCCACCAGCACTGTCAGCCATCAGCCCCAGCATTTT
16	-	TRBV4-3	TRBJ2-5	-	CASSQDGTRGSETQYF	TGCGCCAGCAGCCAAGATGGTACACGAGGGTCGGAGACCCAGTACTTC
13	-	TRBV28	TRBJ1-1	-	CASTETMNTEAFF	TGTGCCAGCACAGAAACCATGAACACTGAAGCTTTCTTT
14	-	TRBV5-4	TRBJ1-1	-	CASSWGDPNTEAFF	TGTGCCAGCAGCTGGGGGGACCCGAACACTGAAGCTTTCTTT
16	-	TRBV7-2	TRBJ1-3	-	CASSSGPPATGNTIYF	TGTGCCAGCAGCTCAGGACCACCCGCGACTGGAAACACCATATATTTT
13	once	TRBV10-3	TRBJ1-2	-	CAISEQGMPGYTF	TGTGCCATCAGTGAGCAGGGGATGCCGGGCTACACCTTC
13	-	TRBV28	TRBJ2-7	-	CASSYTQHYEQYF	TGTGCCAGCAGTTATACGCAGCACTACGAGCAGTACTTC
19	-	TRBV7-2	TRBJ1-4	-	CASSLAPGGEGGTNEKLFF	TGTGCCAGCAGCTTAGCGCCTGGGGGGGAGGGAGGCACTAATGAAAAACTGTTTTTT
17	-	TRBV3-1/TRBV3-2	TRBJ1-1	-	CASSPLFTRVQNTEAFF	TGTGCCAGCAGCCCTCTGTTTACGCGGGTTCAGAACACTGAAGCTTTCTTT
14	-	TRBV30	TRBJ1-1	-	CASTHQIRGTEAFF	TGTGCCTCGACACACCAAATCCGGGGCACTGAAGCTTTCTTT
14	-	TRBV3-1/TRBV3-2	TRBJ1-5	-	CASSHGTENQPQHF	TGTGCCAGCAGCCACGGGACGGAAAATCAGCCCCAGCATTTT
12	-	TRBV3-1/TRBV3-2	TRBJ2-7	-	CASSHLISEQYF	TGTGCCAGCAGTCACCTAATTTCCGAGCAGTACTTC
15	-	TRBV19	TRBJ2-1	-	CASSIDLRAYNEQFF	TGTGCCAGTAGTATAGATCTAAGGGCCTACAATGAGCAGTTCTTC
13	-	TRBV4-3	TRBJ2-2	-	CASSPYYTGELFF	TGCGCCAGCAGCCCCTATTACACCGGGGAGCTGTTTTTT
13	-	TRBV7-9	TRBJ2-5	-	CASSFQLQETQYF	TGTGCCAGCAGCTTCCAGCTGCAAGAGACCCAGTACTTC
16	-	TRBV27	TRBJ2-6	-	CASSLGRGAGANVLTF	TGTGCCAGCAGTTTAGGAAGGGGCGCTGGGGCCAACGTCCTGACTTTC
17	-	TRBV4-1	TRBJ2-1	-	CASSQDDPRGPYNEQFF	TGCGCCAGCAGCCAAGATGACCCCCGCGGGCCATACAATGAGCAGTTCTTC
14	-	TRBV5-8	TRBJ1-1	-	CASRFISGYTEAFF	TGTGCCAGCAGGTTCATCTCAGGGTACACTGAAGCTTTCTTT
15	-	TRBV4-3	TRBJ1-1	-	CASSQVVGRGTEAFF	TGCGCCAGCAGCCAAGTTGTCGGGCGCGGGACTGAAGCTTTCTTT
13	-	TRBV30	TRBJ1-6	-	CAWNGVINSPLHF	TGTGCCTGGAACGGCGTGATAAATTCACCCCTCCACTTT
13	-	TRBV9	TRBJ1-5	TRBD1	CASSPTGDQPQHF	TGTGCCAGCAGCCCCACAGGGGATCAGCCCCAGCATTTT